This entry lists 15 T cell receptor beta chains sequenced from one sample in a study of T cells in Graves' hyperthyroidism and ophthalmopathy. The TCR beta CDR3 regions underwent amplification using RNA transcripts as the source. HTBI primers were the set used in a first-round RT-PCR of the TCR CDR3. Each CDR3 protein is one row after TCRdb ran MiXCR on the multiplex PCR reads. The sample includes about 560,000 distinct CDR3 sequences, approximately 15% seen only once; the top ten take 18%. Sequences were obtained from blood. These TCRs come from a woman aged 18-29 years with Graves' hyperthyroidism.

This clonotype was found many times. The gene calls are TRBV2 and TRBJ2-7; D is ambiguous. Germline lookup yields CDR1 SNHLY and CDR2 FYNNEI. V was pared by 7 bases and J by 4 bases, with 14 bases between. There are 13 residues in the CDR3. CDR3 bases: TGTGCCAGCACCGCGAGGCTTGGGTACGAGCAGTACTTC. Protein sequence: CASTARLGYEQYF. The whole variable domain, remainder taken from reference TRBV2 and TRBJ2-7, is EPEVTQTPSHQVTQMGQEVILRCVPISNHLYFYWYRQILGQKVEFLVSFYNNEISEKSEIFDDQFSVERPDGSNFTLKIRSTKLEDSAMYFCASTARLGYEQYFGPGTRLTVT.

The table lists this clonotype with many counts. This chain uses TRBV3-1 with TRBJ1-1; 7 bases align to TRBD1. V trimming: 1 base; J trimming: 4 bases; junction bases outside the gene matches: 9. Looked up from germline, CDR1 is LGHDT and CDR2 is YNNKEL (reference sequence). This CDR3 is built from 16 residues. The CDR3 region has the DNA TGTGCCAGCAGCCAAGCGATAGGGGGCTATGCCACTGAAGCTTTCTTT. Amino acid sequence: CASSQAIGGYATEAFF. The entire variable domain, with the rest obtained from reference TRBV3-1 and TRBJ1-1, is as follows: DTAVSQTPKYLVTQMGNDKSIKCEQNLGHDTMYWYKQDSKKFLKIMFSYNNKELIINETVPNRFSPKSPDKAHLNLHINSLELGDSAVYFCASSQAIGGYATEAFFGQGTRLTVV.

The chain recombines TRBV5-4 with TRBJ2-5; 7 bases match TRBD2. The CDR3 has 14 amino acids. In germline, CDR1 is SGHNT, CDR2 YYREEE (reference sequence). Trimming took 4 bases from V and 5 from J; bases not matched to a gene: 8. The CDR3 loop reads CASSQPGGWETQYF. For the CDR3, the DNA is TGTGCCAGCAGCCAGCCCGGGGGGTGGGAGACCCAGTACTTC.

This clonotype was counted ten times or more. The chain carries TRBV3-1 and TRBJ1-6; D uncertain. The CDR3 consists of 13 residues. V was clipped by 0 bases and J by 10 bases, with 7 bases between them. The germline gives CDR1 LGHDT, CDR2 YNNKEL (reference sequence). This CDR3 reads CASSQDRGSPLHF. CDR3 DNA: TGTGCCAGCAGCCAAGATCGAGGGTCACCCCTCCACTTT.

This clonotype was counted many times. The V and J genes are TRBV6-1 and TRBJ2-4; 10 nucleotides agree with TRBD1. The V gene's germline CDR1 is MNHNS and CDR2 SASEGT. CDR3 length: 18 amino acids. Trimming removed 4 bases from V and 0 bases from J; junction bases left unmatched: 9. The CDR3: CASSGGTGASLAKNIQYF. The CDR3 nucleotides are TGTGCCAGCAGTGGTGGGACAGGGGCCTCGTTAGCCAAAAACATTCAGTACTTC.

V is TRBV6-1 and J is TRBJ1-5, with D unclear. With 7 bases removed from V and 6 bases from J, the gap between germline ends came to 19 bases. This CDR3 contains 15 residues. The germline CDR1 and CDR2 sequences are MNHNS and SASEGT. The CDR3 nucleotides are TGTGCCAGCAAGATCCCGGGAGACTCGGGTCAGCCCCAGCATTTT. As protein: CASKIPGDSGQPQHF.

CDR3: CASSASGGSQPQHF. Here the CDR3 DNA reads TGTGCCAGCAGTGCCTCAGGGGGCAGTCAGCCCCAGCATTTT. The rearrangement joins TRBV6-1 to TRBJ1-5, with TRBD1 matching over 8 bases. Germline loops: CDR1 MNHNS, CDR2 SASEGT. The CDR3 is made up of 14 amino acids. With V trimmed by 4 bases and J by 6 bases, 5 bases remained unmatched.

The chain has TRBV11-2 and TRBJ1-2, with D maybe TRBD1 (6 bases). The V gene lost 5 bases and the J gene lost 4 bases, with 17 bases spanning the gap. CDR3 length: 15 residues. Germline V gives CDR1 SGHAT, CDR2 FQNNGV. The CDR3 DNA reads TGTGCCAGCAGCCAGCGTTTAGGACAGCCCTATGGCTACACCTTC. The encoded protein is CASSQRLGQPYGYTF.

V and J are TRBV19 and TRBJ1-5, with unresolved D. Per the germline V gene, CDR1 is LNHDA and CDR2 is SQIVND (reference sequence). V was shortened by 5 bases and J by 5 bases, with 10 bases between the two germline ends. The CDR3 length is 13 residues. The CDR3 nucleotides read TGTGCCAGTAGTCCGGACGGGGATCAGCCCCAGCATTTT. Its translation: CASSPDGDQPQHF.

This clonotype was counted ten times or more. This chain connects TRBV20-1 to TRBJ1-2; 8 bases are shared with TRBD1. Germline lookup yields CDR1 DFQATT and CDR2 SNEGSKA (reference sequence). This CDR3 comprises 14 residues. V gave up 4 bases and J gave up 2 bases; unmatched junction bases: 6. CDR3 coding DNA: TGCAGTGCTAAGCCGACAGGGGCCAACTATGGCTACACCTTC. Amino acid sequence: CSAKPTGANYGYTF.

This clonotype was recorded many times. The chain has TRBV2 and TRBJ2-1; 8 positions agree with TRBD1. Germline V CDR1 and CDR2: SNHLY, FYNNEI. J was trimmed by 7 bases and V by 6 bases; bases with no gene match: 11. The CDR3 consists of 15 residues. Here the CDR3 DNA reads TGTGCCAGCAGCACCAGGGGGCAAGGGGGGAATGAGCAGTTCTTC. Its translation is CASSTRGQGGNEQFF.

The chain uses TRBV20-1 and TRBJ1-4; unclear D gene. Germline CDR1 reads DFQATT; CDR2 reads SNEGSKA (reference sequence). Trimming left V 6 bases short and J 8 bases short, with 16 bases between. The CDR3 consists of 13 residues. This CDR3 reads CSATTSKGEKLFF. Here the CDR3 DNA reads TGCAGTGCCACGACATCGAAAGGGGAAAAACTGTTTTTT.

The DNA for the CDR3 is TGTGCCAGTAGCCCGATTCGAGCGGCGAACACCGGGGAGCTGTTTTTT. As protein: CASSPIRAANTGELFF. The genes are TRBV19 and TRBJ2-2; possibly TRBD2 for D (5 bases). Trimming took off 6 bases at V and 0 bases at J, with 14 bases between the two ends. This CDR3 is built from 16 residues. Germline-derived CDR1 and CDR2 are LNHDA and SQIVND (reference sequence). Supplemented by reference TRBV19 and TRBJ2-2, the full variable domain reads DGGITQSPKYLFRKEGQNVTLSCEQNLNHDAMYWYRQDPGQGLRLIYYSQIVNDFQKGDIAEGYSVSREKKESFPLTVTSAQKNPTAFYLCASSPIRAANTGELFFGEGSRLTVL.

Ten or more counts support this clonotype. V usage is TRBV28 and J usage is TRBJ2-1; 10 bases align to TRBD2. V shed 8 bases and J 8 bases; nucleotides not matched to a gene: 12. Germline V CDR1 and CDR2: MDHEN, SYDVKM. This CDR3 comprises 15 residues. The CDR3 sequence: CASLITSGNLDEQFF. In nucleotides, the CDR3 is TGTGCCAGCCTGATAACTAGCGGGAATTTGGATGAGCAGTTCTTC.

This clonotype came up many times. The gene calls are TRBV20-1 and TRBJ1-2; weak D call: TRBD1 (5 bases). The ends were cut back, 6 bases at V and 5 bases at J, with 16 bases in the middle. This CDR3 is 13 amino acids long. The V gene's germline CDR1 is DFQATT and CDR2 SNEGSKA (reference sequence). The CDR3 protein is CSAKTGTSYGYTF. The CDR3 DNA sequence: TGCAGTGCCAAGACCGGGACGTCGTATGGCTACACCTTC.